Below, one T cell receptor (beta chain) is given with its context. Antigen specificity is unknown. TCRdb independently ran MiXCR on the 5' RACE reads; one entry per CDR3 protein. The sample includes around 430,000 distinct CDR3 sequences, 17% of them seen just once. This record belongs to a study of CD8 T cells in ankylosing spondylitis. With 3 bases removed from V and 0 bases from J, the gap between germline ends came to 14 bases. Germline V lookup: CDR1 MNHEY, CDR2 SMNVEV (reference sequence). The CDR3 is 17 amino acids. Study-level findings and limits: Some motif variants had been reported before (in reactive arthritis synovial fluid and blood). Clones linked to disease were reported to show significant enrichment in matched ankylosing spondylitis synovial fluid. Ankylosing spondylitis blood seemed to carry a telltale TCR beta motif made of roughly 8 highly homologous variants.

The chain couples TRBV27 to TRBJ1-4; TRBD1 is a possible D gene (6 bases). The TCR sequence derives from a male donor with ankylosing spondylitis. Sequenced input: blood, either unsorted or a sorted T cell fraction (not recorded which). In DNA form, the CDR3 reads TGTGCCAGCAGTTTGTTTGCGGGGGCGACAACTAATGAAAAACTGTTTTTT. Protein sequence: CASSLFAGATTNEKLFF.